Reported below is one T cell receptor (beta chain). These data are taken from a study of PD-L1 blockade in urothelial cancer. CDR1 is GTSNPN and CDR2 is SVGIG in the germline V gene (reference sequence). The J segment lost 2 bases and the V segment lost 2 bases, leaving 2 bases of the junction unmatched. This CDR3 region has 13 residues. The sample's time point: peripheral blood 6 weeks after treatment start. TCRdb keeps only in-frame clones here, not all; method: immunoSEQ multiplex PCR. The sample holds roughly 110,000 clones; 80% to 95% are singletons and the top ten take less than 4.5%. V and J are TRBV30 and TRBJ2-7, with 8 positions matching TRBD2. The sequence came from a man in his sixties with urothelial cancer. Source: PBMCs, taken around atezolizumab (anti-PD-L1) treatment. The CDR3 sequence is CAWSLLAAYEQYF. The CDR3 DNA is TGTGCCTGGAGTCTACTAGCGGCCTACGAGCAGTACTTC.